These 20 T cell receptor beta chains came from one sample sequenced in a study of human T cells and chemical hapten exposure. The time point: patch test 1, 2 weeks after DPC sensitization. Treatment: therapeutic diphenylcyclopropenone sensitization with weekly scalp DPC. In TCRdb, the RACE reads were re-called with MiXCR into one record per CDR3 protein. The sample contains about 80,000 distinct CDR3 sequences, approximately 8% of which appear only once. Sequencing used whole blood, obtained in connection with sensitization to the hapten diphenylcyclopropenone (DPC). These receptors came from a woman in her twenties or thirties with alopecia areata. Some clones in this sample may be carry-over from other donors' samples.

The rearrangement uses TRBV5-6 and TRBJ1-5; D gene uncertain. The length of the CDR3 is 12 residues. Trimming stripped 0 bases from V and 7 bases from J, with 5 bases between. Germline V gene lookup returns CDR1 SGHDT and CDR2 YYEEEE. The CDR3 is CASSLADQPQHF. The CDR3 DNA is TGTGCCAGCAGCTTGGCGGACCAGCCCCAGCATTTT.

This clonotype was detected ten times or more. V gene TRBV3-1 combines with J gene TRBJ1-1, with 9 nucleotides matching TRBD1. The germline gives CDR1 LGHDT, CDR2 YNNKEL (reference sequence). J gave up 2 bases and V 5 bases, and 3 bases lay outside the gene matches. The CDR3 extends over 14 amino acids. DNA for the CDR3: TGTGCCAGCAGCACGGGACAGGGAAACACTGAAGCTTTCTTT. The encoded protein is CASSTGQGNTEAFF.

This clonotype was observed at least ten times. The genes are TRBV6-5 and TRBJ1-1; D call uncertain. Germline V CDR1 and CDR2: MNHEY, SVGAGI. The CDR3 is made up of 14 amino acids. Trimming took off 2 bases at V and 1 base at J, with 8 bases between the two ends. The CDR3 protein is CASSYGAENTEAFF. The CDR3, as DNA: TGTGCCAGCAGTTACGGAGCAGAGAACACTGAAGCTTTCTTT.

This clonotype was observed many times. The rearrangement joins TRBV2 to TRBJ2-1, with 9 bases lining up with TRBD2. Germline lookup yields CDR1 SNHLY and CDR2 FYNNEI. The CDR3 length is 15 residues. V shed 8 bases and J 4 bases; nucleotides not matched to a gene: 9. The CDR3 sequence: CASSSGASQYNEQFF. The DNA of the CDR3 is TGTGCCAGCTCTAGCGGGGCATCACAGTACAATGAGCAGTTCTTC.

This clonotype was seen ten or more times. The chain is built from TRBV2 and TRBJ1-6; TRBD1 matches at 8 bases. The CDR3 covers 16 residues. Per germline, CDR1 SNHLY and CDR2 FYNNEI. V lost 5 bases to trimming and J lost 0 bases; unmatched junction nucleotides: 3. The chain's CDR3 is CASSWTGSSYNSPLHF. CDR3 DNA sequence: TGTGCCAGCAGTTGGACAGGGAGCTCCTATAATTCACCCCTCCACTTT.

This clonotype was seen a handful of times. The V call is TRBV6-5, the J call TRBJ1-2; D remains ambiguous. Germline CDR1 reads MNHEY; CDR2 reads SVGAGI. This CDR3 comprises 14 residues. V lost 10 bases and J 4 bases, leaving 19 bases between the germline ends. The CDR3, as DNA: TGTGCCACCTACTCTCCCCACGGTAGCTATGGCTACACCTTC. It yields the protein CATYSPHGSYGYTF.

The chain joins TRBV12-3 or TRBV12-4 to TRBJ1-1; D might be TRBD1 (6 bases). The length of the CDR3 is 14 residues. Trimming took 5 bases from V and 2 from J, leaving 12 bases between them. CDR3 amino acids: CASSMRTVNTEAFF. In DNA, the CDR3 is TGTGCCAGCAGTATGAGGACAGTAAACACTGAAGCTTTCTTT.

This clonotype has just a few counts. This chain uses TRBV5-4 with TRBJ1-1, with 9 bases matching TRBD1. CDR1 and CDR2 from the germline V gene are SGHNT and YYREEE (reference sequence). CDR3 length: 15 amino acids. V shed 2 bases and J 3 bases; nucleotides not matched to a gene: 5. The CDR3 coding sequence is TGTGCCAGCAGCTTTCGACAGGGGGACGACACTGAAGCTTTCTTT. Translating it yields CASSFRQGDDTEAFF.

This clonotype was counted at least ten times. The V call is TRBV29-1, the J call TRBJ2-3; TRBD2 agrees at 9 bases. After removal of 3 bases from V and 1 base from J, the junction contained 5 bases not matched to a gene. Germline V CDR1 and CDR2: SQVTM, ANQGSEA. The CDR3 is 15 residues long. CDR3 region: CSVDTQRGGTDTQYF. The CDR3 coding sequence is TGCAGCGTTGATACCCAGCGGGGGGGCACAGATACGCAGTATTTT.

This clonotype turned up a few times. CDR3 protein: CATTPGGPLSNQPQHF. CDR3 DNA sequence: TGTGCCACCACCCCGGGGGGGCCACTAAGCAATCAGCCCCAGCATTTT. The rearrangement links TRBV10-3 to TRBJ1-5, with D possibly being TRBD1 (6 bases). Germline V gene sequence: CDR1 ENHRY, CDR2 SYGVKD. Trimming stripped 10 bases from V and 1 base from J, with 20 bases between. The CDR3 extends over 16 amino acids.

Many counts were recorded for this clonotype. The chain employs TRBV20-1 and TRBJ2-7; 9 bases agree with TRBD2. The CDR3 spans 15 residues. The germline V gene encodes CDR1 DFQATT and CDR2 SNEGSKA (reference sequence). V shed 3 bases, J shed 4 bases, and the junction held 10 bases outside the gene matches. The CDR3 nucleotides read TGCAGTGCTAGTCGTCCGCGGGGGGGTTATTACGAGCAGTACTTC. As protein: CSASRPRGGYYEQYF.

In this sample, this clonotype turned up many times. The chain recombines TRBV29-1 with TRBJ2-1; D may be TRBD2 (6 bases). The germline gives CDR1 SQVTM, CDR2 ANQGSEA. CDR3 length: 12 residues. Here the CDR3 reads CRGGVKDNEQFF. The DNA for the CDR3 is TGCAGGGGCGGGGTTAAGGACAATGAGCAGTTCTTC.

This chain joins TRBV20-1 and TRBJ2-3; the D gene is possibly TRBD2 (5 bases). V was trimmed by 6 bases and J by 12 bases, leaving 19 bases between them. Germline V lookup: CDR1 DFQATT, CDR2 SNEGSKA (reference sequence). The CDR3 sequence is 12 residues long. CDR3 amino acids: CSANLGGHDQYF. DNA of the CDR3: TGCAGTGCCAACCTAGGCGGGCACGACCAGTATTTT.

This clonotype came up a few times. V is TRBV18 and J is TRBJ2-7; 11 nucleotides line up with TRBD2. The junction had 0 bases not matched to a gene; V was cut back by 2 bases and J by 3 bases. This CDR3 has 14 amino acids. The germline CDR1 and CDR2 sequences are KGHSH and LQKENI. The CDR3 coding sequence is TGTGCCAGCTCACCAGGGACTAGCGGCTACGAGCAGTACTTC. Amino acids: CASSPGTSGYEQYF.

Many counts were recorded for this clonotype. The chain employs TRBV5-6 and TRBJ2-1; no definite D call. With 2 bases removed from V and 14 bases from J, the gap between germline ends came to 14 bases. Germline V gene data show CDR1 as SGHDT and CDR2 as YYEEEE. CDR3 length equals 12 residues. The DNA for the CDR3 is TGTGCCAGCAGCTTAGGCGCTTATTTTGAGTTCTTC. Encoded protein: CASSLGAYFEFF.

This clonotype was seen at least ten times. The gene calls are TRBV4-2 and TRBJ2-3; D unresolved. This CDR3 spans 13 amino acids. Trimming stripped 2 bases from V and 11 bases from J, with 14 bases between. Germline-derived CDR1 and CDR2 are LGHNA and YNFKEQ. The CDR3 region is CASSQLDADLQYF. The CDR3, as DNA: TGTGCCAGCAGCCAATTAGACGCGGACCTGCAGTATTTT.

This clonotype was observed at least ten times. The chain joins TRBV20-1 to TRBJ2-3, with 9 bases lining up with TRBD1. The CDR3 length is 13 residues. Germline CDR1 is DFQATT and CDR2 is SNEGSKA (reference sequence). With 6 bases clipped from V and 4 bases from J, the junction kept 5 bases outside the gene matches. This chain's CDR3 is CSAYRGLADTQYF. The DNA for the CDR3 is TGCAGTGCGTACAGGGGGCTTGCAGATACGCAGTATTTT.

This clonotype was counted many times. The DNA of the CDR3 is TGTGCCAGCAGCTTAGCGCCCGGACAGGTGGAAGCTTTCTTT. Protein product: CASSLAPGQVEAFF. This chain uses TRBV7-8 with TRBJ1-1; 7 nucleotides line up with TRBD1. This CDR3 contains 14 residues. From germline, CDR1 is SGHVS and CDR2 FQNEAQ. With V trimmed by 0 bases and J by 8 bases, 6 bases remained unmatched.

Many counts were recorded for this clonotype. The V gene is TRBV6-1, the J gene TRBJ2-3; 7 bases map to TRBD2. Germline CDR1 and CDR2: MNHNS and SASEGT. The CDR3 is 16 amino acids. V lost 4 bases and J lost 1; bases outside the gene matches: 8. CDR3 bases: TGTGCCAGCAGTGGGACTAGTCCTCCCGGCACAGATACGCAGTATTTT. This encodes CASSGTSPPGTDTQYF.

Many counts were recorded for this clonotype. The CDR3 region is CASSLNTEAFF. The CDR3 DNA sequence: TGTGCCAGCAGCTTGAACACTGAAGCTTTCTTT. The chain carries TRBV11-2 and TRBJ1-1; D is unclear. Trimming removed 3 bases at V and 1 base at J, with 0 bases between. Germline V gene lookup returns CDR1 SGHAT and CDR2 FQNNGV. The CDR3 has 11 residues.